Listed here is a single T cell receptor beta chain. What it binds is unknown. The data originate from a study of beta chain features in type 1 diabetes. General study points: In cDNA sequencing, cells with high TCR expression could be over-represented.

Sequencing targeted expressed TCRB transcripts, as all isolated RNA had been reverse transcribed. Using immunoSEQ multiplex PCR, the repertoire was profiled, and TCRdb retains in-frame clones only, with some absent. The table includes roughly 170,000 clones, 13% detected once. Germline lookup yields CDR1 MNHNY and CDR2 SVGAGI (reference sequence). Trimming removed 11 bases from V and 3 bases from J, with 11 bases in between. The CDR3 is 12 amino acids. What was sequenced was central memory CD4+ T cells from blood. The source of this sequence is a young woman in good health. V usage is TRBV6-6 and J usage is TRBJ1-5; D might be TRBD1 (5 bases). The DNA of the CDR3 is TGTGCCGGATCGACAGTCAATCAGCCCCAGCATTTT. Translation gives CAGSTVNQPQHF.